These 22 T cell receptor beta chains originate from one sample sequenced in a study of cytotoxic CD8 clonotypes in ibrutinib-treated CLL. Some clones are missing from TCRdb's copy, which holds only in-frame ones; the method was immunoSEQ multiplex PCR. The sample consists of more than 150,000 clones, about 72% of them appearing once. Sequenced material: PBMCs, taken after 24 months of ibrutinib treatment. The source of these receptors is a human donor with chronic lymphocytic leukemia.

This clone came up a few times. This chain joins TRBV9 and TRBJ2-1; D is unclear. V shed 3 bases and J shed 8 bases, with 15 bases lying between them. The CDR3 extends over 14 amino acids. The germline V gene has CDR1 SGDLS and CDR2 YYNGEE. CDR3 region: CASSGYFGWDEQFF. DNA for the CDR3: TGTGCCAGCAGCGGCTACTTTGGATGGGATGAGCAGTTCTTC.

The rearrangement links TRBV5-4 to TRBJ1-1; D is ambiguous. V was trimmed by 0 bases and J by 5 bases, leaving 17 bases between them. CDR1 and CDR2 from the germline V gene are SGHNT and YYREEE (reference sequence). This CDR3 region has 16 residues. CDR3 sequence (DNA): TGTGCCAGCAGCTTGGGTGAGGGAATTGTAGTAACTGAAGCTTTCTTT. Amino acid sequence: CASSLGEGIVVTEAFF. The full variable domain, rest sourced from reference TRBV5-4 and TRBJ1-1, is ETGVTQSPTHLIKTRGQQVTLRCSSQSGHNTVSWYQQALGQGPQFIFQYYREEENGRGNFPPRFSGLQFPNYSSELNVNALELDDSALYLCASSLGEGIVVTEAFFGQGTRLTVV.

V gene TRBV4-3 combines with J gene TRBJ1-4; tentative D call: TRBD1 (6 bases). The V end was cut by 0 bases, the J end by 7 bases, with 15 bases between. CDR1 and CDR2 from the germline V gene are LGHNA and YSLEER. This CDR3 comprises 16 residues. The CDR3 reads CASSQEPGGGFEKLFF. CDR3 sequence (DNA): TGCGCCAGCAGCCAAGAGCCGGGAGGGGGTTTTGAAAAACTGTTTTTT.

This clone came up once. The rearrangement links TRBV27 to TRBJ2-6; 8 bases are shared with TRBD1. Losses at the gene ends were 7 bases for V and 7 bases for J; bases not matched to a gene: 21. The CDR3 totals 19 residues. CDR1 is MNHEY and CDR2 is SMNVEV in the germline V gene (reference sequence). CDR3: CASIKTPGQGSLGANVLTF. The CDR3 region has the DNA TGTGCCAGCATCAAGACTCCAGGACAGGGCTCTCTGGGTGCCAACGTCCTGACTTTC.

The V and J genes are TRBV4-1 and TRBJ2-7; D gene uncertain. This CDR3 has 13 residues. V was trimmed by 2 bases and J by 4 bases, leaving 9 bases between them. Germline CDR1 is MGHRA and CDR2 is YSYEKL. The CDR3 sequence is CASSQPGRYEQYF. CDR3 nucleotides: TGCGCCAGCAGCCAACCAGGACGGTACGAGCAGTACTTC.

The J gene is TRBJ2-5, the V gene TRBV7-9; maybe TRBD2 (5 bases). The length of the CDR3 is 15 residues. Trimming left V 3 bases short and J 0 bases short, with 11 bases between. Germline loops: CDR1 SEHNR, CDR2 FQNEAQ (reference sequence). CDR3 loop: CASSFPGGYQETQYF. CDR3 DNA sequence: TGTGCCAGCAGCTTCCCCGGCGGGTACCAAGAGACCCAGTACTTC.

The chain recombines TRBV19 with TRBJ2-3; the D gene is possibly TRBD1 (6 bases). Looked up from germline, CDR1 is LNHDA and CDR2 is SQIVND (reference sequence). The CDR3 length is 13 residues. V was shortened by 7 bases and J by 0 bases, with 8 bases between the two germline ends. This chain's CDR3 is CASKGVSTDTQYF. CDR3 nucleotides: TGTGCCAGTAAGGGGGTTAGCACAGATACGCAGTATTTT.

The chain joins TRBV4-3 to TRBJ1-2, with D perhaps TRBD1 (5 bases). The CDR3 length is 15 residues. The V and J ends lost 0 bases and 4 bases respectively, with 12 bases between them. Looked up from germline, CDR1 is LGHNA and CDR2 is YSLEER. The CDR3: CASSQDLRQSYGYTF. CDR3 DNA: TGCGCCAGCAGCCAAGATTTACGACAGAGCTATGGCTACACCTTC.

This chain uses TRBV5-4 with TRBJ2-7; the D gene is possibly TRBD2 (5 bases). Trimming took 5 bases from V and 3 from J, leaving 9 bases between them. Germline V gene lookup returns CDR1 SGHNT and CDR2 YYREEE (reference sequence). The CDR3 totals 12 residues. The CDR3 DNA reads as TGTGCCAGCAGGGACGGGAACTACGAGCAGTACTTC. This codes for CASRDGNYEQYF.

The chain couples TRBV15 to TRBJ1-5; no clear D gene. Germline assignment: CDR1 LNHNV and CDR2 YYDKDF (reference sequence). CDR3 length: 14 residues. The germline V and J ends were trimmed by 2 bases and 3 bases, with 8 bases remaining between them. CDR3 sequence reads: CATSRQTINQPQHF. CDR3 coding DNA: TGTGCCACCAGCAGACAAACTATCAATCAGCCCCAGCATTTT.

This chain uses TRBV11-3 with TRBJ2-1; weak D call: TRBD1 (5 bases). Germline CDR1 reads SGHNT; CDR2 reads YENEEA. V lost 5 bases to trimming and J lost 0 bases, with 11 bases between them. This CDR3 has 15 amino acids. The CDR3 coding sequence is TGTGCCAGCAGCCCATACAGGAGCTCCTACAATGAGCAGTTCTTC. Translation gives CASSPYRSSYNEQFF.

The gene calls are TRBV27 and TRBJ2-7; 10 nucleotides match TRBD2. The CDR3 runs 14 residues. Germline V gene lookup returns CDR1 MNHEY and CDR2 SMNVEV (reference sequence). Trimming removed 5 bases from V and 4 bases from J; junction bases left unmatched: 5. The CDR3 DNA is TGTGCCAGCAGTCCTTCTAGCGGGAGTTACGAGCAGTACTTC. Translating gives CASSPSSGSYEQYF.

The CDR3 spells CSVGEGLGYEQYF. Here the CDR3 DNA reads TGCAGCGTTGGTGAGGGACTTGGGTACGAGCAGTACTTC. V usage is TRBV29-1 and J usage is TRBJ2-7, with D perhaps TRBD2 (6 bases). The germline V and J ends were trimmed by 4 bases and 4 bases, with 14 bases remaining between them. This CDR3 has 13 amino acids. The germline V gene encodes CDR1 SQVTM and CDR2 ANQGSEA.

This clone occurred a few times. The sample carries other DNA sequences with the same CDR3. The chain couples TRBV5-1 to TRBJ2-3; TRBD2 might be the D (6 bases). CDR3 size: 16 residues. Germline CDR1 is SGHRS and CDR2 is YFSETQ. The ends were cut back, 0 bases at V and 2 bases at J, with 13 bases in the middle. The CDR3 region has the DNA TGCGCCAGCAGCTTGGGGTCCGGGAGCACCACAGATACGCAGTATTTT. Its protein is CASSLGSGSTTDTQYF. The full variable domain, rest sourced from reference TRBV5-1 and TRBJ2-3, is KAGVTQTPRYLIKTRGQQVTLSCSPISGHRSVSWYQQTPGQGLQFLFEYFSETQRNKGNFPGRFSGRQFSNSRSEMNVSTLELGDSALYLCASSLGSGSTTDTQYFGPGTRLTVL.

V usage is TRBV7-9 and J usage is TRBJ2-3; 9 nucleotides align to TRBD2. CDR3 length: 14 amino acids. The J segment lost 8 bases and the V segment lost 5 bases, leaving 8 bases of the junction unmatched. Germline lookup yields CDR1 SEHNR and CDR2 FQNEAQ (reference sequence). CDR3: CASSQKTSGITQYF. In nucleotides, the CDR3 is TGTGCCAGCAGCCAAAAGACTAGCGGAATTACGCAGTATTTT.

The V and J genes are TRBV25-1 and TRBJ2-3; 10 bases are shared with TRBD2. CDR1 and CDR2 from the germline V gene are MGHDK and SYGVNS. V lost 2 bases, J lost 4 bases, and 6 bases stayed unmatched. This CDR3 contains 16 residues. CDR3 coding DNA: TGTGCCAGCAGTGAACATCTAGCGGGAGCTTCAGATACGCAGTATTTT. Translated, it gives CASSEHLAGASDTQYF.

Written as DNA, the CDR3 is TGTGCCAGCAGTTACTCCTCTAGCGGGAGTGGGGAGACCCAGTACTTC. It is translated as CASSYSSSGSGETQYF. V gene TRBV6-5 combines with J gene TRBJ2-5; 10 bases align to TRBD2. Germline CDR1 and CDR2: MNHEY and SVGAGI. With V trimmed by 0 bases and J by 5 bases, 6 bases remained unmatched. The CDR3 extends over 16 amino acids.

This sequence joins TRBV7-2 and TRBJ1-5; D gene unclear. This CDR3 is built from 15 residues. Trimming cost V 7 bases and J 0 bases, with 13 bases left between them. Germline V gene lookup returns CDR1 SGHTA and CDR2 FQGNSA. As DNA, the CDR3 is TGTGCCAGCACCAGAGACGGGTTTAGCAATCAGCCCCAGCATTTT. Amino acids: CASTRDGFSNQPQHF. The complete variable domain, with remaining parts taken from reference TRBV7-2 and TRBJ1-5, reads GAGVSQSPSNKVTEKGKDVELRCDPISGHTALYWYRQSLGQGLEFLIYFQGNSAPDKSGLPSDRFSAERTGGSVSTLTIQRTQQEDSAVYLCASTRDGFSNQPQHFGDGTRLSIL.

CDR3 in DNA: TGTGCCAGCAGCTTAGCGAGCCAAAGCTCCTACGAGCAGTACTTC. It is translated as CASSLASQSSYEQYF. The chain has TRBV7-2 and TRBJ2-7; D is undetermined. V was shortened by 0 bases and J by 0 bases, with 9 bases between the two germline ends. Germline CDR1 reads SGHTA; CDR2 reads FQGNSA. The CDR3 has 15 amino acids.

CDR3 DNA sequence: TGTGCCTGGAGTTCCCCCGGGGGTGGGCAGTTCTTC. Protein product: CAWSSPGGGQFF. The J gene is TRBJ2-1, the V gene TRBV30, with D possibly being TRBD2 (6 bases). The CDR3 has 12 amino acids. Germline CDR1 is GTSNPN and CDR2 is SVGIG (reference sequence). V gave up 2 bases and J gave up 12 bases, with 14 bases separating them.

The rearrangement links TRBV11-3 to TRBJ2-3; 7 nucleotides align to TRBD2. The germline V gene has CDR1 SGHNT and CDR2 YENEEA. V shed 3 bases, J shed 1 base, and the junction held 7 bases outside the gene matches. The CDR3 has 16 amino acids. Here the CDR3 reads CASSFRREIGTDTQYF. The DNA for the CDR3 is TGTGCCAGCAGCTTTCGGCGGGAGATTGGCACAGATACGCAGTATTTT.

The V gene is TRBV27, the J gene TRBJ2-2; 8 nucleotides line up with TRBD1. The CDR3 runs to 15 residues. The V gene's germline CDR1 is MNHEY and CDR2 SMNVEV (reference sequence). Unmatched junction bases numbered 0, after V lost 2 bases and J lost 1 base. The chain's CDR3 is CASSLGQGNTGELFF. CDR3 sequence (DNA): TGTGCCAGCAGTTTAGGACAGGGGAACACCGGGGAGCTGTTTTTT.